Given below is one TCR beta chain in context. The antigen remains undetermined. The sample belongs to a study of T cell responses to AZD1222 COVID-19 vaccine. Study as a whole: Whether given at about 4 or about 12 weeks, second doses were pooled. Whole-study findings and limits: Increased Spike-specific TCR breadth and depth were observed after two AZD1222 doses. Donor demographics were predominantly white British with a female majority; clonal diversity may be underestimated.

Clones were sequenced by immunoSEQ multiplex PCR, and TCRdb holds only the in-frame ones, with some missing. The sample includes 75,000 to 100,000 clones, 65% to 90% seen only once; the top ten take 6.3%. V lost 4 bases and J lost 10, with 18 bases in between. This CDR3 is 15 amino acids long. Germline assignment: CDR1 SGHRS and CDR2 YFSETQ. This chain connects TRBV5-1 to TRBJ1-6; D remains ambiguous. The starting material was peripheral blood, obtained on day 0 of AZD1222 vaccination. The TCR comes from an adult in good health. Here the CDR3 DNA reads TGCGCCAGCAGCCGCACGACAAGGCCCACATCACCCCTCCACTTT. Its protein is CASSRTTRPTSPLHF.